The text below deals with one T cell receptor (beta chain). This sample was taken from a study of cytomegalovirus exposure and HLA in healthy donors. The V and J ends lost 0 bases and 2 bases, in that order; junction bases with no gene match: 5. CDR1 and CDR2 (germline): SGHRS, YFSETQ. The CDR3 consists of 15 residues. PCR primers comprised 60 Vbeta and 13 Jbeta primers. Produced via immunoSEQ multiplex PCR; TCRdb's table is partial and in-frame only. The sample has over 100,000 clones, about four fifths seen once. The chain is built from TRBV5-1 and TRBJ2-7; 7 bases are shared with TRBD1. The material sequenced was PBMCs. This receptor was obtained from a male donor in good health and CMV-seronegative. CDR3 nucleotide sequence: TGCGCCAGCAGCTTGGGGACAGGAAACACCTACGAGCAGTACTTC. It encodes CASSLGTGNTYEQYF.